This TCR beta chain appears in the sequencing data of a study of CD4 T cells in relation to SARS-CoV-2 and coronaviruses. Study in general: Median patient age was almost 40 years, spanning 21 to 72 years. A couple of subjects were Hispanic; patients were about eight males and a handful of females.

Points on this clone: The antigen remains unidentified.

From germline, CDR1 is SNHLY and CDR2 FYNNEI. The CDR3 extends over 17 amino acids. J was trimmed by 4 bases and V by 6 bases; bases with no gene match: 15. Naive and memory CD4+ T cell DNA was deep-sequenced without culture. Only in-frame clones appear in the TCRdb table, and some are missing; sequencing was by immunoSEQ multiplex PCR. The repertoire consists of 8,500 to 13,000 clones, with around 86% occurring once and the leading ten covering 2% to 2.5%. Study-level findings and limits: According to naive versus memory sequencing, detected responses are memory recall, not newly primed.

The chain is built from TRBV2 and TRBJ2-1; TRBD1 matches 7 bases. The sample taken for sequencing was naive CD4+ T cells from PBMCs. Subset specified: naive CD4+ T cells isolated by negative enrichment. The origin of this receptor is an adult with COVID-19. The CDR3 DNA follows: TGTGCCAGCAGGGCCGCCCTTACAGGGGTATTGTACAATGAGCAGTTCTTC. Protein product: CASRAALTGVLYNEQFF.